This T cell receptor beta chain was observed in a study of T cells in Graves' hyperthyroidism and ophthalmopathy (dated by TCRdb to between 2017 and 2020). At the level of the whole study: Peripheral blood samples were taken at initial diagnosis, before any treatment was given. Whether ophthalmopathy could be predicted prospectively was tested in an independent validation cohort made up of about 20 hyperthyroidism patients plus 17 patients who later progressed to ophthalmopathy. To identify distinguishing TCR V-J signatures, a discovery cohort of 90 to 100 patients was used, comprising 43 with Graves' ophthalmopathy and around 60 with stable Graves' hyperthyroidism. According to the paper, TCR Vbeta CDR3 sequencing was carried out on approximately 140 peripheral blood samples, which came from fewer than 50 ophthalmopathy, about 75 hyperthyroidism and roughly 17 progressor patients. For training and testing, the 100 or so patients in the discovery cohort were randomly divided in a 7:3 ratio. In addition, the study compared T-cell repertoires in thyroid tissue and in blood from five to seven Graves' hyperthyroidism patients. Once sampling was done, hyperthyroidism patients were given methimazole at a starting dose of 30 mg daily, whereas ophthalmopathy patients were given high-dose intravenous methylprednisolone.

On this clonotype: No cognate antigen has been identified for it. The record has no base qualities; no much larger clone is one base away.

Study-level results and caveats: Most expanded thyroid clonotypes (frequency above 0.001) were also detected in blood, a finding suggesting that blood repertoires may reflect thyroid immune responses. Sample size was not statistically predetermined, and blinding of investigators to group allocation was not performed. In validation, progression to ophthalmopathy was predicted by the model with nearly 71% sensitivity and 72.22% specificity, a median of approximately 6.5 months before onset. Ophthalmopathy was separated from stable hyperthyroidism by a 13 V-J signature model, with over 85% sensitivity and roughly 81% specificity obtained in cross-validation and 80%/75% obtained in testing.

CDR1 and CDR2 were assigned from the germline V gene as MNHEY and SVGEGT. The germline V end is reduced by 7 bases and the J end by 0 bases; junction bases left unmatched: 8. There are 16 amino acids in the CDR3, from cysteine to phenylalanine inclusive. The DNA shown is the 48-base CDR3, in frame from base 1. In the ophthalmopathy patients, disease was moderately to severely active, with a Clinical Activity Score of 3 or more, a NOSPECS grade of 4 or more, and a duration of less than 3 months. Any patient with an uncontrolled infection, another autoimmune disease, pregnancy or lactation was excluded. Diagnoses were based on clinical symptoms, serum thyroxine and TRAb, thyroid ultrasound and orbital computed tomography. Ficoll-Paque density gradient centrifugation was used to isolate PBMCs from about 10 ml of fresh peripheral blood. Total RNA was extracted using Trizol reagent, and RNA quality was assessed on an Agilent 2100 Bioanalyzer.

Amplification of TCR beta CDR3 regions was carried out from RNA transcripts. For the first round of RT-PCR on the TCR CDR3, the HTBI primer set was used together with the Qiagen OneStep RT-PCR kit. A second multiplex PCR round built the libraries, followed by size selection and purification. Sequencing of the libraries was done on an Illumina HiSeq2000 using paired-end 100 bp reads. In the original analysis: Raw data were processed with SOAPnuke, discarding reads with adapters, uncalled bases, mean Phred below 15, or no exact constant-primer or identifier match. High-quality paired reads were merged with COPE v1.2.5, and unique nucleotide sequences were defined as clonotypes. Clonotypes were aligned to IMGT TRBV, TRBD and TRBJ reference segments using MiTCR v1.1. Only V-J combinations with frequency above 0.0001, covering 99% to 99.2% of repertoires, were analysed. A TCS score was defined as the ratio of F50 (clonal expansion) to E x V (chaos), with BLOSUM62-based TCRdist applied between CDR3 peptides within each V-J. Welch's t-statistics and random forest reduced 514 V-J features to 10 to 15, which were used in a naive Bayes classifier (R e1071). The Morisita-Horn index was used to measure how similar the thyroid and blood repertoires were. TCRdb redid the processing of the public reads, applying fastp at Q25 and MiXCR, and retained in-frame beta chains. A single entry per CDR3 protein holds the most common genes and DNA from its merged rows. The V and J calls were not made by the authors but by TCRdb's processing. The table for this sample lists 600,000 to 700,000 distinct CDR3 sequences; approximately 15% of them were counted only once. The ten largest account for approximately 4.2% of the sample.

The TCR comes from a woman aged 40 to 49 with Graves' ophthalmopathy. This chain is built from TRBV6-2 or TRBV6-3 and TRBJ2-2; 7 of the junction bases match TRBD1. Sequences were obtained from blood. The DNA reads TGTGCCAGCACCAAGGGGACAGTTCCGAACACCGGGGAGCTGTTTTTT. Its protein is CASTKGTVPNTGELFF.